The source of this TCR beta chain is a study of Graves' ophthalmopathy and Graves' hyperthyroidism. Turning to the study itself: Specimen type is peripheral blood, obtained at initial diagnosis before any treatment.

Concerning this clonotype: Its antigen is currently unknown.

The trim removed 0 bases at V and 0 bases at J, leaving 5 bases unmatched. This CDR3 has 16 amino acids. From germline, CDR1 is GTSNPN and CDR2 SVGIG (reference sequence). Investigators amplified TCR beta CDR3 regions from RNA transcripts. HTBI primers primed a first-round RT-PCR, and a second-round multiplex PCR followed. TCRdb redid the calling of the multiplex PCR reads with MiXCR, one entry per CDR3 protein. The sample lists some 160,000 distinct CDR3 sequences, about two fifths occurring once. Overall study findings and caveats: Its predictions of ophthalmopathy progression gave the model almost 71% sensitivity and almost 75% specificity.

This TCR was sampled from a man younger than 45 with Graves' ophthalmopathy. The chain employs TRBV30 and TRBJ1-1; 9 bases fit TRBD1. The source material was peripheral blood. CDR3 DNA: TGTGCCTGGAGTGTGGGGACAGGGACTCTGAACACTGAAGCTTTCTTT. Protein: CAWSVGTGTLNTEAFF.